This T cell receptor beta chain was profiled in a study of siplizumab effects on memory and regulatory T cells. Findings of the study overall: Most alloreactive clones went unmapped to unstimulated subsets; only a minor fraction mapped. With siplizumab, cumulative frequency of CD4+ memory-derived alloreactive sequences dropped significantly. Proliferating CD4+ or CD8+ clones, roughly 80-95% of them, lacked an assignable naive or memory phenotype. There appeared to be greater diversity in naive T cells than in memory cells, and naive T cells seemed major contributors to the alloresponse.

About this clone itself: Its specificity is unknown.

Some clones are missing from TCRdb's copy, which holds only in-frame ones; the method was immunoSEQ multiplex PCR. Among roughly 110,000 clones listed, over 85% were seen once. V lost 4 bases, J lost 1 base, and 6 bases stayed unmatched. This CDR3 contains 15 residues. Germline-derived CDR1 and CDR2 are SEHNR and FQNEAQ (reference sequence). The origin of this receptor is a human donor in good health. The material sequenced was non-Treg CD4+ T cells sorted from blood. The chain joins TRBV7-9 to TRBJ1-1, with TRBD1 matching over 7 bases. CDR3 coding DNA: TGTGCCAGCAGCTCCCGACAGGGAGGGAACACTGAAGCTTTCTTT. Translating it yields CASSSRQGGNTEAFF.